This T cell receptor (beta chain) was retrieved from a study of blood T cell repertoires in COVID-19. At the level of the study: Collection of acute and convalescent COVID-19 samples took place in the United States, Italy and Spain. Sources were T cells, B-cell-depleted T cells, or PBMCs; the material itself was cDNA or gDNA.

The CDR3 runs to 16 residues. The V gene's germline CDR1 is SNHLY and CDR2 FYNNEI. V dropped 3 bases and J dropped 0 bases, with 9 bases sitting between them. Clones were sequenced by immunoSEQ multiplex PCR, and TCRdb holds only the in-frame ones, with some missing. Among about 300,000 clones listed, 85% were seen once. The V call is TRBV2, the J call TRBJ1-6; D is undetermined. This TCR derives from a human donor in a cohort sampled during active COVID-19. The sequencing sample was made of peripheral blood. The CDR3 DNA reads TGTGCCAGCAGTGATCGGAGAAGCTCCTATAATTCACCCCTCCACTTT. It translates to CASSDRRSSYNSPLHF.